The 11 T cell receptor beta chains below come from one sample, sequenced in a study of shared clonotypes between healthy human individuals. The assay was immunoSEQ multiplex PCR, and TCRdb's table has in-frame clones only and misses some. The sample contains 1.5 million to 2.5 million clones, just under 95% of which appear only once. Naive-designated CD8 cells lacked CD45RO, were positively enriched for CCR7, and omitted terminally differentiated effector memory CD45RA+ cells. The specimen sequenced was naive CD8+ T cells sorted from blood. The receptors originated from a man younger than 35 in good health.

CDR3 nucleotides: TGTGCCAGCAGGGGGGCCCGGGACTCTGTCTTAGGCTACACCTTC. It is translated as CASRGARDSVLGYTF. V gene TRBV6-1 combines with J gene TRBJ1-2; D possibly corresponds to TRBD1 (6 bases). The CDR3 has 15 residues. V dropped 6 bases and J dropped 8 bases, with 22 bases sitting between them. Looked up from germline, CDR1 is MNHNS and CDR2 is SASEGT.

The CDR3 DNA reads TGTGCCAGCAGCTACCTGACAGGGGGGTTCCGGGAGACCCAGTACTTC. It encodes CASSYLTGGFRETQYF. V usage is TRBV5-6 and J usage is TRBJ2-5; 9 bases are shared with TRBD1. V trimming: 3 bases; J trimming: 5 bases; junction bases outside the gene matches: 11. The CDR3 covers 16 residues. Germline V lookup: CDR1 SGHDT, CDR2 YYEEEE.

The chain carries TRBV6-1 and TRBJ1-5; D is unresolved. This CDR3 region has 14 residues. Trimming cost V 1 base and J 7 bases, with 11 bases left between them. From germline, CDR1 is MNHNS and CDR2 SASEGT. This chain's CDR3 is CASSEDGLVQPQHF. The CDR3, as DNA: TGTGCCAGCAGTGAAGATGGGCTAGTCCAGCCCCAGCATTTT.

In DNA, the CDR3 is TGTGCCAGCAGTTCAGAGGGGAGGGCGAACACTGAAGCTTTCTTT. Amino acid sequence: CASSSEGRANTEAFF. The chain links TRBV9 to TRBJ1-1; possible D gene TRBD1, 5 bases. V was pared by 5 bases and J by 1 base, with 15 bases between. The CDR3 contains 15 residues. From germline, CDR1 is SGDLS and CDR2 YYNGEE.

A word on this clone: This CDR3 is also generated by other DNA sequences in the sample. The chain recombines TRBV4-1 with TRBJ1-5; a weak D match, TRBD1 (6 bases). CDR1 and CDR2 from the germline V gene are MGHRA and YSYEKL. Trimming pared 0 bases from V and 1 base from J, leaving 7 bases between. The CDR3 contains 15 residues. The CDR3 is CASSQDQGSNQPQHF. In DNA form, the CDR3 reads TGCGCCAGCAGCCAAGATCAGGGGAGCAATCAGCCCCAGCATTTT.

The chain joins TRBV11-2 to TRBJ1-4; D remains unclear. Germline CDR1 and CDR2: SGHAT and FQNNGV. The V and J ends lost 4 bases and 0 bases respectively, with 15 bases between them. This CDR3 is 17 amino acids long. This CDR3 reads CASSSWTGGPTNEKLFF. The CDR3 bases are TGTGCCAGCAGCTCATGGACCGGCGGCCCAACTAATGAAAAACTGTTTTTT.

The chain recombines TRBV28 with TRBJ1-3, with 12 bases that match TRBD1. This CDR3 contains 17 residues. With 6 bases clipped from V and 0 bases from J, the junction kept 6 bases outside the gene matches. Germline lookup yields CDR1 MDHEN and CDR2 SYDVKM. The CDR3 spells CASRGTGGFSSGNTIYF. The DNA of the CDR3 is TGTGCCAGCAGGGGGACAGGGGGCTTTTCCTCTGGAAACACCATATATTTT.

For this clone: Other DNA sequences in this sample translate to the same CDR3. This chain uses TRBV27 with TRBJ2-1; D unclear. Germline-derived CDR1 and CDR2 are MNHEY and SMNVEV (reference sequence). Trimming stripped 6 bases from V and 4 bases from J, with 10 bases between. The CDR3 spans 13 residues. The CDR3: CASRLDGYNEQFF. CDR3 DNA sequence: TGTGCCAGCAGACTGGACGGTTACAATGAGCAGTTCTTC.

This chain uses TRBV4-3 with TRBJ1-6, with D perhaps TRBD1 (5 bases). V was cut by 4 bases and J by 3 bases, with 7 bases left in between. Germline CDR1 reads LGHNA; CDR2 reads YSLEER. There are 14 residues in the CDR3. CDR3 nucleotide sequence: TGCGCCAGCAGCCTCGACAGCTATAATTCACCCCTCCACTTT. Its protein is CASSLDSYNSPLHF.

Remarks on this clone: In the same sample, other DNA sequences code for this CDR3. The rearrangement uses TRBV28 and TRBJ2-3, with 7 bases fitting TRBD2. The CDR3 consists of 14 residues. Trimming cost V 4 bases and J 3 bases; bases outside gene matches: 4. Germline V gene sequence: CDR1 MDHEN, CDR2 SYDVKM. The CDR3 reads CASSWGGSTDTQYF. The CDR3 DNA is TGTGCCAGCAGTTGGGGGGGGAGTACAGATACGCAGTATTTT.

The genes are TRBV28 and TRBJ1-4; tentatively, D is TRBD1 (6 bases). Germline loops: CDR1 MDHEN, CDR2 SYDVKM. V lost 5 bases to trimming and J lost 5 bases, with 15 bases between them. This CDR3 is 15 amino acids long. Written as DNA, the CDR3 is TGTGCCAGCAGTCCGCTATGGACAGAAAATGAAAAACTGTTTTTT. It codes for CASSPLWTENEKLFF.